The 23 T cell receptor beta chains reported below all come from one sample, sequenced in a study of OX40 agonist ivuxolimab in advanced cancers. Clones were read by immunoSEQ multiplex PCR, and TCRdb kept only the in-frame ones, dropping some. The sample comprises roughly 64,000 clones, 80% to 90% of which are singletons, and roughly an eighth rests with the top ten. This specimen was CD4+ or CD8+ T cells sorted from blood, taken in a trial of the OX40 agonist ivuxolimab. The receptors derive from an adult with an advanced solid tumor such as melanoma, head and neck, liver or kidney cancer.

V gene TRBV28 combines with J gene TRBJ1-6; D may be TRBD1 (5 bases). The V gene's germline CDR1 is MDHEN and CDR2 SYDVKM. This CDR3 is built from 15 residues. The V gene lost 5 bases and the J gene lost 11 bases, with 19 bases spanning the gap. The CDR3 DNA is TGTGCCAGCAGTCCCCTGCGCGGGGGAGCGACACCCCTCCACTTT. This encodes CASSPLRGGATPLHF.

J is TRBJ1-2 and V is TRBV30, with a tentative D call TRBD1 (5 bases). The CDR3 runs to 14 residues. V lost 3 bases to trimming and J lost 0 bases, with 11 bases between them. CDR1 is GTSNPN and CDR2 is SVGIG in the germline V gene (reference sequence). CDR3 coding DNA: TGTGCCTGGAGGGGGCAGGACCCTAACTATGGCTACACCTTC. The encoded protein is CAWRGQDPNYGYTF.

The rearrangement joins TRBV27 to TRBJ1-1, with 9 bases fitting TRBD1. The CDR3 consists of 14 residues. CDR1 is MNHEY and CDR2 is SMNVEV in the germline V gene (reference sequence). V lost 6 bases and J lost 4; bases outside the gene matches: 6. CDR3 nucleotides: TGTGCCAGCAGGTTGACAGGGGGGATCACTGAAGCTTTCTTT. Its translation is CASRLTGGITEAFF.

This chain uses TRBV10-1 with TRBJ2-1; 7 bases fit TRBD2. V shed 6 bases and J 10 bases; nucleotides not matched to a gene: 9. Germline CDR1 and CDR2: WNHNN and SYGVQD (reference sequence). This CDR3 contains 13 residues. This CDR3 reads CASRGGVSGEQFF. The DNA of the CDR3 is TGCGCCAGCAGGGGGGGGGTTAGCGGAGAGCAGTTCTTC.

V usage is TRBV11-2 and J usage is TRBJ2-5; D ambiguous. V was clipped by 4 bases and J by 2 bases, with 11 bases between them. The CDR3 extends over 14 amino acids. Germline-derived CDR1 and CDR2 are SGHAT and FQNNGV. The CDR3 spells CASSSVGLQETQYF. In DNA, the CDR3 is TGTGCCAGCAGCTCTGTGGGGTTACAAGAGACCCAGTACTTC.

The rearrangement joins TRBV27 to TRBJ2-7; D ambiguous. The CDR3 totals 8 residues. V shed 11 bases and J shed 7 bases, with 6 bases lying between them. Germline V gives CDR1 MNHEY, CDR2 SMNVEV (reference sequence). The CDR3 DNA is TGTGCCCCCTTGGAGCAGTACTTC. It encodes CAPLEQYF.

This clone was counted a few times. The rearrangement links TRBV30 to TRBJ1-1, with TRBD1 matching 8 bases. Trimming cost V 2 bases and J 11 bases; bases outside gene matches: 10. The CDR3 has 13 amino acids. CDR1 and CDR2 (germline): GTSNPN, SVGIG (reference sequence). The CDR3 DNA follows: TGTGCCTGGAGTTCCTCGGACAGGGTTCAGGCTTTCTTT. Its protein product is CAWSSSDRVQAFF.

The rearrangement uses TRBV2 and TRBJ2-1; D is unresolved. The V end lost 8 bases, the J end lost 2 bases, and 10 bases lay between the germline ends. CDR3 length equals 13 residues. Germline lookup yields CDR1 SNHLY and CDR2 FYNNEI. CDR3 region: CASSNNPYNEQFF. The DNA of the CDR3 is TGTGCCAGCTCCAATAATCCCTACAATGAGCAGTTCTTC. The variable domain in full, completed from reference TRBV2 and TRBJ2-1, reads EPEVTQTPSHQVTQMGQEVILRCVPISNHLYFYWYRQILGQKVEFLVSFYNNEISEKSEIFDDQFSVERPDGSNFTLKIRSTKLEDSAMYFCASSNNPYNEQFFGPGTRLTVL.

The chain joins TRBV7-2 to TRBJ2-3; D is unclear. Germline-derived CDR1 and CDR2 are SGHTA and FQGNSA. The CDR3 sequence is 17 residues long. V lost 2 bases and J lost 2, with 17 bases in between. This chain's CDR3 is CASSLFPVSSLTDTQYF. The DNA of the CDR3 is TGTGCCAGCAGCTTATTTCCTGTTAGCAGCCTCACAGATACGCAGTATTTT.

This chain links TRBV5-6 with TRBJ1-2; D call uncertain. The CDR3 is 15 amino acids. The V end lost 4 bases, the J end lost 3 bases, and 16 bases lay between the germline ends. Looked up from germline, CDR1 is SGHDT and CDR2 is YYEEEE. CDR3 nucleotides: TGTGCCAGCAGCCGGGTCCCCAGGTCTGACTATGGCTACACCTTC. Amino acids: CASSRVPRSDYGYTF.

There are a few counts of this clone. The chain uses TRBV5-8 and TRBJ1-6, with TRBD1 matching 7 bases. This CDR3 is 13 amino acids long. The J segment lost 9 bases and the V segment lost 3 bases, leaving 3 bases of the junction unmatched. Germline V gene sequence: CDR1 SGHTS, CDR2 YDEGEE. The CDR3 loop is CASSWTGGSPLHF. The CDR3, as DNA: TGTGCCAGCAGCTGGACAGGAGGTTCACCCCTCCACTTT.

This clone was seen only a few times. The chain is built from TRBV7-9 and TRBJ2-5; no firm D call. The germline gives CDR1 SEHNR, CDR2 FQNEAQ (reference sequence). The CDR3 covers 16 residues. Trimming took 5 bases from V and 3 from J, leaving 19 bases between them. CDR3 DNA: TGTGCCAGCAGCACCAGGCTGGATTCGTCGGAAGAGACCCAGTACTTC. Its protein product is CASSTRLDSSEETQYF.

CDR3 protein: CASATIVADTQYF. The CDR3 DNA is TGTGCCAGCGCCACGATCGTCGCGGATACGCAGTATTTT. The J gene is TRBJ2-3, the V gene TRBV7-3; D remains unclear. The CDR3 is 13 residues long. Per germline, CDR1 SGHTA and CDR2 FQGTGA. Between the trimmed V and J ends, which lost 8 bases and 6 bases, there was a span of 15 bases.

A note on this clone: Sequence at one end of the junction differs from germline and may be a read error. Written as DNA, the CDR3 is TGTGCCAGCAGCTTAAATCTAGCGGGGTACAATGATCAGTTCTTC. It encodes CASSLNLAGYNDQFF. V is TRBV7-3 and J is TRBJ2-1, with 9 bases that match TRBD2. The V gene's germline CDR1 is SGHTA and CDR2 FQGTGA. CDR3 size: 15 residues.

V gene TRBV29-1 combines with J gene TRBJ1-2; no firm D call. Trimming cost V 4 bases and J 3 bases, with 12 bases left between them. The CDR3 totals 13 residues. The germline gives CDR1 SQVTM, CDR2 ANQGSEA. CDR3 coding DNA: TGCAGCGTTGTCTTGGTGAAGGACTATGGCTACACCTTC. It is translated as CSVVLVKDYGYTF.

In this sample, this clone turned up once. The chain combines TRBV4-1 with TRBJ2-2; D is undetermined. Trimming stripped 0 bases from V and 3 bases from J, with 5 bases between. The CDR3 spans 14 residues. Germline CDR1 reads MGHRA; CDR2 reads YSYEKL. CDR3 DNA: TGCGCCAGCAGCCAAGATGGTGACACCGGGGAGCTGTTTTTT. Translation gives CASSQDGDTGELFF.

V is TRBV5-6 and J is TRBJ2-5, with D possibly matching TRBD2 (6 bases). CDR1 and CDR2 from the germline V gene are SGHDT and YYEEEE. V was pared by 0 bases and J by 5 bases, with 8 bases between. The CDR3 is 13 amino acids. CDR3 sequence reads: CASSLDRGETQYF. The CDR3 nucleotides are TGTGCCAGCAGCTTGGATCGGGGGGAGACCCAGTACTTC.

The rearrangement uses TRBV4-1 and TRBJ1-2, with 7 bases matching TRBD1. The V gene's germline CDR1 is MGHRA and CDR2 YSYEKL. The CDR3 has 17 amino acids. Losses at the gene ends were 0 bases for V and 8 bases for J; bases not matched to a gene: 15. As DNA, the CDR3 is TGCGCCAGCAGCCAAGATGAGGAGACAGGGCTCTTCTTAGGCTACACCTTC. Translating it yields CASSQDEETGLFLGYTF.

This clone showed up just once. This rearrangement joins TRBV19 to TRBJ2-3, with TRBD2 matching 7 bases. CDR3 length: 15 residues. Germline values: CDR1 LNHDA, CDR2 SQIVND (reference sequence). Losses at the gene ends were 6 bases for V and 2 bases for J; bases not matched to a gene: 8. The CDR3 is CASRMLAAYTDTQYF. As DNA, the CDR3 is TGTGCCAGTAGGATGCTAGCGGCTTACACAGATACGCAGTATTTT. Using reference TRBV19 and TRBJ2-3 for the parts outside the CDR3, the full variable domain is DGGITQSPKYLFRKEGQNVTLSCEQNLNHDAMYWYRQDPGQGLRLIYYSQIVNDFQKGDIAEGYSVSREKKESFPLTVTSAQKNPTAFYLCASRMLAAYTDTQYFGPGTRLTVL.

This clone is termed medium-sized. The chain couples TRBV7-2 to TRBJ2-7; D is ambiguous. This CDR3 is 13 amino acids long. Germline CDR1 reads SGHTA; CDR2 reads FQGNSA. V dropped 3 bases and J dropped 1 base, with 7 bases sitting between them. CDR3 region: CASSLDASYEQYF. The CDR3 DNA follows: TGTGCCAGCAGCTTGGACGCTTCCTACGAGCAGTACTTC.

In DNA form, the CDR3 reads TGTGCCAGCAGCTTGGTCTGGCAGGGTTCCTACAATGAGCAGTTCTTC. Its protein is CASSLVWQGSYNEQFF. The chain employs TRBV5-5 and TRBJ2-1, with D tentatively TRBD1 (5 bases). CDR3 length: 16 amino acids. Trimming took off 0 bases at V and 1 base at J, with 11 bases between the two ends. CDR1 and CDR2 from the germline V gene are SGHKS and YYEKEE (reference sequence).

This chain links TRBV6-5 with TRBJ1-1; 8 bases fit TRBD1. The CDR3 runs 15 residues. CDR1 and CDR2 (germline): MNHEY, SVGAGI. The trim removed 6 bases at V and 0 bases at J, leaving 6 bases unmatched. CDR3 DNA: TGTGCCAGCAGACCGGGACAGGAGATGAACACTGAAGCTTTCTTT. Its protein is CASRPGQEMNTEAFF.

The chain joins TRBV5-1 to TRBJ2-5; no reliable D call. CDR1 is SGHRS and CDR2 is YFSETQ in the germline V gene. The ends were cut back, 4 bases at V and 2 bases at J, with 12 bases in the middle. The CDR3 spans 14 residues. The CDR3 DNA reads TGCGCCAGCAGCGTCTGGGTGGGACAAGAGACCCAGTACTTC. Encoded protein: CASSVWVGQETQYF. Together with reference TRBV5-1 and TRBJ2-5, the CDR3 gives the full variable domain: KAGVTQTPRYLIKTRGQQVTLSCSPISGHRSVSWYQQTPGQGLQFLFEYFSETQRNKGNFPGRFSGRQFSNSRSEMNVSTLELGDSALYLCASSVWVGQETQYFGPGTRLLVL.